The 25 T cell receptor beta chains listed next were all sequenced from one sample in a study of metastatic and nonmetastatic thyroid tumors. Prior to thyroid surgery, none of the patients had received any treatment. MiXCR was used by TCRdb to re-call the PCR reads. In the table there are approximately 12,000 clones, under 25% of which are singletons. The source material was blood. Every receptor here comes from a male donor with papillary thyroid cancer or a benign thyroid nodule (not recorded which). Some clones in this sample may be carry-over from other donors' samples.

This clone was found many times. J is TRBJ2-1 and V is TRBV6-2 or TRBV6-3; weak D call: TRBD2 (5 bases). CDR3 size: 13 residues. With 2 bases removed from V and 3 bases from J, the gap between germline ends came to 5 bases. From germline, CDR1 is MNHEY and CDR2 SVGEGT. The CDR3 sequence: CASSYRDYNEQFF. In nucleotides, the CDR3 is TGTGCCAGCAGTTACCGGGACTACAATGAGCAGTTCTTC.

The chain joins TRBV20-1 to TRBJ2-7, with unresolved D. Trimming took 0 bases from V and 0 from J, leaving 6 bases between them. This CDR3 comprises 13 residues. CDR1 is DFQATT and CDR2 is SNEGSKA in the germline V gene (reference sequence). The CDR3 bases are TGCAGTGCTAGAGATCAATTCTCCTACGAGCAGTACTTC. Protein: CSARDQFSYEQYF.

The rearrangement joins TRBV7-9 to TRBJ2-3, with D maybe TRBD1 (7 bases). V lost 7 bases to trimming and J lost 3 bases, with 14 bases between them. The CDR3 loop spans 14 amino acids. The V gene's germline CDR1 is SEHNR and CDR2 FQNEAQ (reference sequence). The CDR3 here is CASTPGGQTDTQYF. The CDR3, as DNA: TGTGCCAGCACCCCAGGGGGGCAGACAGATACGCAGTATTTT.

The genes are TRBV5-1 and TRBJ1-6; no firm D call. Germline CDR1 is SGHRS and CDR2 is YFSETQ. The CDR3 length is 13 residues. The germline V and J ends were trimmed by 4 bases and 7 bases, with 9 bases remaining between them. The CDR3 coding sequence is TGCGCCAGCAGCGCACGCGGGAATTCACCCCTCCACTTT. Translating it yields CASSARGNSPLHF. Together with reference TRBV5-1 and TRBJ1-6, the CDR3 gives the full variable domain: KAGVTQTPRYLIKTRGQQVTLSCSPISGHRSVSWYQQTPGQGLQFLFEYFSETQRNKGNFPGRFSGRQFSNSRSEMNVSTLELGDSALYLCASSARGNSPLHFGNGTRLTVT.

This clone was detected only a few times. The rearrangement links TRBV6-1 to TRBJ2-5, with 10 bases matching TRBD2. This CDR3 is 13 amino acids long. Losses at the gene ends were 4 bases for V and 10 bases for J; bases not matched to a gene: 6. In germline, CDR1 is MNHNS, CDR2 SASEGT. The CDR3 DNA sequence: TGTGCCAGCAGTGCACTAGCGGGACAGGACCAGTACTTC. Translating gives CASSALAGQDQYF.

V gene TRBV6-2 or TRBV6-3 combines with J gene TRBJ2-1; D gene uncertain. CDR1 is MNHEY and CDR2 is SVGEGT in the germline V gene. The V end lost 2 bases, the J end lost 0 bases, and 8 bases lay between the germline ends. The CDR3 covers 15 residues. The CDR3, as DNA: TGTGCCAGCAGTTACGCCCAGAGCTCCTACAATGAGCAGTTCTTC. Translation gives CASSYAQSSYNEQFF.

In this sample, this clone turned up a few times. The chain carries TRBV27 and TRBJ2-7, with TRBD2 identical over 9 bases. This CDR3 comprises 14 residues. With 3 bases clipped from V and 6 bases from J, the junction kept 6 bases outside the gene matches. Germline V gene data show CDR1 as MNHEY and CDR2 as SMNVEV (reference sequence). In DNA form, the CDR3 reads TGTGCCAGCAGTTTGCGGGAGGGTTTAGGCGAGCAGTACTTC. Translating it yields CASSLREGLGEQYF.

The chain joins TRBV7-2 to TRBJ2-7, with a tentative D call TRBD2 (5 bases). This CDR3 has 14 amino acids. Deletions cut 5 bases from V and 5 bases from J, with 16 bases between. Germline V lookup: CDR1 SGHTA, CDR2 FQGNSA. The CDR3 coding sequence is TGTGCCAGCAGCCGAAGCCCCGGGGTGGACGAGCAGTACTTC. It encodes CASSRSPGVDEQYF.

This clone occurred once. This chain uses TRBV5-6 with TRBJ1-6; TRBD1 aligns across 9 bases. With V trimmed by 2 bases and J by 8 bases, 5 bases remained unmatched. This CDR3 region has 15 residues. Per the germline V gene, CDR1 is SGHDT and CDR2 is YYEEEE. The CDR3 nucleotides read TGTGCCAGCAGCTTTGGGGACAGGGATGATTCACCCCTCCACTTT. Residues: CASSFGDRDDSPLHF.

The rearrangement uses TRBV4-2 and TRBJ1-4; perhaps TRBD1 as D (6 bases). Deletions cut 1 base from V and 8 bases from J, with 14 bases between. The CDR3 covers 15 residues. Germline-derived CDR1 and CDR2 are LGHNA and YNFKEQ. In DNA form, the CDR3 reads TGTGCCAGCAGCCAAGCGTCCGGGACATCGGAAAAACTGTTTTTT. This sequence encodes CASSQASGTSEKLFF.

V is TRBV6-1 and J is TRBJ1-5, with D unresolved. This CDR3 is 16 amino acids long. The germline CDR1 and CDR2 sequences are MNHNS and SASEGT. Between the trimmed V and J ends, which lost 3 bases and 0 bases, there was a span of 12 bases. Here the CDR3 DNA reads TGTGCCAGCAGTGAGAGGCCGGACTATAGCAATCAGCCCCAGCATTTT. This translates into CASSERPDYSNQPQHF.

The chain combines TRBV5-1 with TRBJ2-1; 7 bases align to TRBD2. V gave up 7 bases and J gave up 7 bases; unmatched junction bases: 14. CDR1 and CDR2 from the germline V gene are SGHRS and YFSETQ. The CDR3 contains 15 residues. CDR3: CASGRPGTGGNEQFF. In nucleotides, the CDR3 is TGCGCCAGCGGCCGACCGGGAACGGGAGGTAATGAGCAGTTCTTC.

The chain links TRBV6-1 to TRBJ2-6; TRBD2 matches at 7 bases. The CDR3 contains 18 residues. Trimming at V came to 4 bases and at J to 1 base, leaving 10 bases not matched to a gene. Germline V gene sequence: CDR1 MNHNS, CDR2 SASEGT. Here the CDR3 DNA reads TGTGCCAGCAGTGTCCTGGGGGGGGGTAGGTCTGGGGCCAACGTCCTGACTTTC. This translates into CASSVLGGGRSGANVLTF.

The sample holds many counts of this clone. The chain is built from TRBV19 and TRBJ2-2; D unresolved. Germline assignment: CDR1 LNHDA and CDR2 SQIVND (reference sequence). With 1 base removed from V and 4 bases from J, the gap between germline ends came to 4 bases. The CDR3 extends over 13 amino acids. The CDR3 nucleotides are TGTGCCAGTAGTATAGTCATCACCGGGGAGCTGTTTTTT. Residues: CASSIVITGELFF.

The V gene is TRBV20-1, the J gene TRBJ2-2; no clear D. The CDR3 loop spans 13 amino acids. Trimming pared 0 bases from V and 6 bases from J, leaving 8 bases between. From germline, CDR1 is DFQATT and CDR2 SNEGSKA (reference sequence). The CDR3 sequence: CSARDISPGELFF. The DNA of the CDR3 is TGCAGTGCTAGAGACATATCCCCCGGGGAGCTGTTTTTT.

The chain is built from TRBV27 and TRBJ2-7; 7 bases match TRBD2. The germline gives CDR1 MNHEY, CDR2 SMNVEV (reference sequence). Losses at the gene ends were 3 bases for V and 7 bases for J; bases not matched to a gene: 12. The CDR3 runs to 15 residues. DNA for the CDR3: TGTGCCAGCAGTTTGTTTCGCGGGATGGGGGGGGAGCAGTACTTC. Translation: CASSLFRGMGGEQYF.

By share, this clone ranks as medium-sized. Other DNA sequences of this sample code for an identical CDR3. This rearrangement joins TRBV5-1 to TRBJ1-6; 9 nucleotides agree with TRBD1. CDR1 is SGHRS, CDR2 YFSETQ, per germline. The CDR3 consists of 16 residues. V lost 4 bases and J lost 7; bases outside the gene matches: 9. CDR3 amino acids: CASSGSGQGRNSPLHF. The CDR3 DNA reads TGCGCCAGCAGCGGCAGCGGACAGGGGCGAAATTCACCCCTCCACTTT. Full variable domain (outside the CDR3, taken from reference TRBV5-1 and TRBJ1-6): KAGVTQTPRYLIKTRGQQVTLSCSPISGHRSVSWYQQTPGQGLQFLFEYFSETQRNKGNFPGRFSGRQFSNSRSEMNVSTLELGDSALYLCASSGSGQGRNSPLHFGNGTRLTVT.

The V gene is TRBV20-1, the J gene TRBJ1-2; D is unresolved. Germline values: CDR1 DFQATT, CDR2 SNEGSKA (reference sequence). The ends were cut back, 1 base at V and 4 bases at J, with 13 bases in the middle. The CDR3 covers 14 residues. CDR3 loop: CSARAGTVSYGYTF. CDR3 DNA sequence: TGCAGTGCTAGAGCCGGTACTGTTTCCTATGGCTACACCTTC.

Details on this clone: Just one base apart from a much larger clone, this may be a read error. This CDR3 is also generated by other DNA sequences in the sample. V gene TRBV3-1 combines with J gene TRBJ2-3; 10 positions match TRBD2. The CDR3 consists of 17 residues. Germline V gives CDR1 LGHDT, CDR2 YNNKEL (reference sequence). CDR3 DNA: TGTGCCAGCAGTCAAGACCGGCTAGCGGGAGTTCCAGATACGCAGTATTTT. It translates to CASSQDRLAGVPDTQYF.

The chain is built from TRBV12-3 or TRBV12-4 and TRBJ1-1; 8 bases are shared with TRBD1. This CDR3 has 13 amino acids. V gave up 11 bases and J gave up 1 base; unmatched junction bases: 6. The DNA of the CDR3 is TGTGCCTGCAACAGGGGGGGGAACACTGAAGCTTTCTTT. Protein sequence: CACNRGGNTEAFF.

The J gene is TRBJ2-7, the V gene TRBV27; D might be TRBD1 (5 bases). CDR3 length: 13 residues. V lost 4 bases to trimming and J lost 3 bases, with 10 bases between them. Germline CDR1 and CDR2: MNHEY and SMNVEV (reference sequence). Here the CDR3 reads CASSWGTYYEQYF. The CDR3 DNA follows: TGTGCCAGCAGTTGGGGCACTTACTACGAGCAGTACTTC.

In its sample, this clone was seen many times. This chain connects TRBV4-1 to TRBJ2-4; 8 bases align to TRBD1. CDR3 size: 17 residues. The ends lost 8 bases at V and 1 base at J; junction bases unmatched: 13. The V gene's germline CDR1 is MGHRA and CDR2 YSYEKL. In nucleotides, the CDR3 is TGCGCCAGCCGACGATCGCAGGGGGCGTTGGCCAAAAACATTCAGTACTTC. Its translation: CASRRSQGALAKNIQYF.

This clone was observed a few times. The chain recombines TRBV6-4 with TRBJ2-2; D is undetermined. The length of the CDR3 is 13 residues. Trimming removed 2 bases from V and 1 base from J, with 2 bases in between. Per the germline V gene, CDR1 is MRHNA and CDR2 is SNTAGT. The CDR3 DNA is TGTGCCAGCAGTGACGTGAACACCGGGGAGCTGTTTTTT. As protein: CASSDVNTGELFF.

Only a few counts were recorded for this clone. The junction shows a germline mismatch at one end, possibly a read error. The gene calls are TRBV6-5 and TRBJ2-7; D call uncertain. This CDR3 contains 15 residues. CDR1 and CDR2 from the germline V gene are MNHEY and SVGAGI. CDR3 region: CASSYSMLQSFEQYF. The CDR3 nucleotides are TGTGCCAGCAGTTACTCGATGCTGCAATCCTTCGAGCAGTACTTC.

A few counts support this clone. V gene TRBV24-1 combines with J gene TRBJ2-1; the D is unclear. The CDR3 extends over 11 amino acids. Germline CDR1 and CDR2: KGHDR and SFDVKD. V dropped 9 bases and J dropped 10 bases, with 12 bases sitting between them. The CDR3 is CATSTREEQFF. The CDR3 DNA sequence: TGTGCCACCTCCACCCGCGAAGAGCAGTTCTTC.